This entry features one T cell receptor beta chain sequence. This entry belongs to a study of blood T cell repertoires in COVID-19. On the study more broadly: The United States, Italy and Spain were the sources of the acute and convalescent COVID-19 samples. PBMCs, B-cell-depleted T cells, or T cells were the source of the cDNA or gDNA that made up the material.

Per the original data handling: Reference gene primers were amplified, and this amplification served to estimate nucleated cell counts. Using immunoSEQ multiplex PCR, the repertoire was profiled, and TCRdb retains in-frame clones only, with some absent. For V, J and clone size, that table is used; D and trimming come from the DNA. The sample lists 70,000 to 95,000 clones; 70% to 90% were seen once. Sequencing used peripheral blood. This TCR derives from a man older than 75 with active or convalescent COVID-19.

The CDR3 coding sequence is TGTGCCAGCAGCTCCGACTCGTACAATGAGCAGTTCTTC. The encoded protein is CASSSDSYNEQFF. V is TRBV9 and J is TRBJ2-1; no clear D. The germline V gene has CDR1 SGDLS and CDR2 YYNGEE. Trimming pared 4 bases from V and 4 bases from J, leaving 9 bases between. The CDR3 totals 13 residues.